This paragraph covers one TCR beta chain sequence. The antigen remains undetermined. Using positive magnetic bead selection on an AutoMACS, CD4+ and CD8+ cells were isolated, after which their purity was checked by flow cytometry. J lost 4 bases, V lost 3 bases, and 3 bases had no gene match. The germline V gene encodes CDR1 LNHDA and CDR2 SQIVND (reference sequence). The CDR3 totals 15 residues. This sample was taken from a study of somatic mutations in cytotoxic T cells in rheumatoid arthritis. On the study more broadly: Patients gave 30 ml EDTA peripheral blood immediately after diagnosis, prior to starting treatment. Some V beta antibody-stained T-cell populations were flow-sorted at nearly 100% purity, including V beta1+ cells sequenced for TCRB.

Overall study results and limits: Researchers did not know the antigen targets of the expanded CD8+ clones.

This table comes from immunoSEQ multiplex PCR, and its TCRdb copy is limited to in-frame clones, with some not included. The sample has about 8,200 clones; approximately 68% are singletons. The receptor was derived from an adult with rheumatoid arthritis. The gene calls are TRBV19 and TRBJ2-1; the match to TRBD2 covers 10 bases. Sequencing input: CD8+ T cells sorted from blood. The CDR3 protein is CASSIASGSYNEQFF. The CDR3 region has the DNA TGTGCCAGTAGTATTGCTAGCGGGAGTTACAATGAGCAGTTCTTC. The full variable domain, with the rest looked up from reference TRBV19 and TRBJ2-1, is DGGITQSPKYLFRKEGQNVTLSCEQNLNHDAMYWYRQDPGQGLRLIYYSQIVNDFQKGDIAEGYSVSREKKESFPLTVTSAQKNPTAFYLCASSIASGSYNEQFFGPGTRLTVL.